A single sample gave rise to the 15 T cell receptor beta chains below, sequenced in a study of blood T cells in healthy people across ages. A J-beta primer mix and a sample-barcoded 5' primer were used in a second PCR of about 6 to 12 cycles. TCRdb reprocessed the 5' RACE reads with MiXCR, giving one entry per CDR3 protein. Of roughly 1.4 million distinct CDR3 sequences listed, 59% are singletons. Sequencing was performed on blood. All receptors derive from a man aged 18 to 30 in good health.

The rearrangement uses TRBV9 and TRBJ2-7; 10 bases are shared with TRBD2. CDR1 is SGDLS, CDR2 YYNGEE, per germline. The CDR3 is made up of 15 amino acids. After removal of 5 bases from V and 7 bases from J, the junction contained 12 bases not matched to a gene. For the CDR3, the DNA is TGTGCCAGCAGTTTAGGCACTAGCGGGATGGGAGAGCAGTACTTC. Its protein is CASSLGTSGMGEQYF.

The CDR3 DNA is TGTGCCAGCAGCTTTTCGACTAGCGGGGGAGCCAAAAACATTCAGTACTTC. This codes for CASSFSTSGGAKNIQYF. The chain has TRBV7-8 and TRBJ2-4; 12 bases match TRBD2. V lost 3 bases to trimming and J lost 0 bases; unmatched junction nucleotides: 3. The CDR3 contains 17 residues. Per the germline V gene, CDR1 is SGHVS and CDR2 is FQNEAQ.

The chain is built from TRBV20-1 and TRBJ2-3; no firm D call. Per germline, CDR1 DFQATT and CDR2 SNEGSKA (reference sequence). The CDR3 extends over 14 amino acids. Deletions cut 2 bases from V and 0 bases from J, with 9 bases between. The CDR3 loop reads CSARRLTSTDTQYF. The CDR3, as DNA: TGCAGTGCTAGAAGGCTAACTAGCACAGATACGCAGTATTTT.

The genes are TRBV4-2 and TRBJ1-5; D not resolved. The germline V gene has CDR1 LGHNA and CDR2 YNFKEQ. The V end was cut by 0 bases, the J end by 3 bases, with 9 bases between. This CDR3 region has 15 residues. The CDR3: CASSQEEHPNQPQHF. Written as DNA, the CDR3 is TGTGCCAGCAGCCAAGAGGAACACCCCAATCAGCCCCAGCATTTT.

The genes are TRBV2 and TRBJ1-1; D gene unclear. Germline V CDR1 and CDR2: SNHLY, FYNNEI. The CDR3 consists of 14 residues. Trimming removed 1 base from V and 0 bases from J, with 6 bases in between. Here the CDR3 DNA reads TGTGCCAGCAGTGAAGGGTGGCTGAACACTGAAGCTTTCTTT. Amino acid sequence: CASSEGWLNTEAFF.

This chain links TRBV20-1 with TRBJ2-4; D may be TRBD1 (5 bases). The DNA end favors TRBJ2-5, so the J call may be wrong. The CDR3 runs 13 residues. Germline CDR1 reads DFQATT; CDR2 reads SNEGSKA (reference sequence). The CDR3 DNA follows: TGCAGTGCTTCCGCGACAGCCCAAGAGACCCAGTACTTC. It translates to CSASATAQETQYF.

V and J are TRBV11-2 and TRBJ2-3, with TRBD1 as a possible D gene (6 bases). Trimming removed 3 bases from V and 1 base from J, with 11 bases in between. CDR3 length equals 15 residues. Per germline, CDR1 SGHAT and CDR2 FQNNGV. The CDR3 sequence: CASSLGAARTDTQYF. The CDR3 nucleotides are TGTGCCAGCAGCTTGGGGGCGGCCCGCACAGATACGCAGTATTTT.

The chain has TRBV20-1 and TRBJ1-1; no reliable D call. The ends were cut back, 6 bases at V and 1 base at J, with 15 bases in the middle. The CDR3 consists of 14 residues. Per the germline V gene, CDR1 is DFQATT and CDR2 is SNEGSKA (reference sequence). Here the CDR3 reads CSASAPSGNTEAFF. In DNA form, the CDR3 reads TGCAGTGCCTCCGCACCCAGCGGGAACACTGAAGCTTTCTTT.

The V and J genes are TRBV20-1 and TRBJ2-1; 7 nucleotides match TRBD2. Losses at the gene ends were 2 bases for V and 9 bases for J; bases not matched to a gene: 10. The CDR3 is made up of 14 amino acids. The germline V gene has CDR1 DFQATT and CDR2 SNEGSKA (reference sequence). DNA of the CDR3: TGCAGTGCTAGACACCCGGGAGGTTGGGGTGAGCAGTTCTTC. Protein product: CSARHPGGWGEQFF.

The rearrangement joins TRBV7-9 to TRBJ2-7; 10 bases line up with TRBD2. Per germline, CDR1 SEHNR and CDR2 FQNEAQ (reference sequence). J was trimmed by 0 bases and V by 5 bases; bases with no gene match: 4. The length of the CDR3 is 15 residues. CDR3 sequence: CASSNLAGDSYEQYF. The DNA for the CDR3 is TGTGCCAGCAGCAACCTAGCGGGGGACTCCTACGAGCAGTACTTC.

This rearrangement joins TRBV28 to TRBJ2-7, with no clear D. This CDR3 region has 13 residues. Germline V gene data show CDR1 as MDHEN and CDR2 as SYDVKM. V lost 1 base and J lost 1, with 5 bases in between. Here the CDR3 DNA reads TGTGCCAGCAGTTTATATAATTCCTACGAGCAGTACTTC. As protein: CASSLYNSYEQYF.

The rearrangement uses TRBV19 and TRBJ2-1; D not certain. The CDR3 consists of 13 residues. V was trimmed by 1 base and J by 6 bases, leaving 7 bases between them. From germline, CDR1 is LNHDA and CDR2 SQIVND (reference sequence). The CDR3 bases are TGTGCCAGTAGTATAGGGCCCTCCAATGAGCAGTTCTTC. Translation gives CASSIGPSNEQFF.

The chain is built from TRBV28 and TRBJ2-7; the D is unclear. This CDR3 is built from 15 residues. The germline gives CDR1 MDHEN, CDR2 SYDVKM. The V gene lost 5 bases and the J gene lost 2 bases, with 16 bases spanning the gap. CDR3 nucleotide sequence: TGTGCCAGCAGTCAACCCCTAAATCTTCCCTACGAGCAGTACTTC. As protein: CASSQPLNLPYEQYF.

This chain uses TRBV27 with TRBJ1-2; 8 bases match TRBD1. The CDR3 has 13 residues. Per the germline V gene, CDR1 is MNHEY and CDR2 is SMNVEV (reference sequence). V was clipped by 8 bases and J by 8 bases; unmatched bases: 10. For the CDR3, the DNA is TGTGCCAGCGGGGGGCTACAGGGGGAAGGCTACACCTTC. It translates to CASGGLQGEGYTF.

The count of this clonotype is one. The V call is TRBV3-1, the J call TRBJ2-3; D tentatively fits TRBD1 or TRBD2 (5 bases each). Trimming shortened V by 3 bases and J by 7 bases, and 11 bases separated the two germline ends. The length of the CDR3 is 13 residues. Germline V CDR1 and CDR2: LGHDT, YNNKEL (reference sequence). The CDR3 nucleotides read TGTGCCAGCAGCCAGGGACGGCAGAATACGCAGTATTTT. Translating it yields CASSQGRQNTQYF.